This paragraph reports one T cell receptor (beta chain). Original analysis: Estimation of nucleated cell counts was performed using reference gene primer amplification. Profiling relied on immunoSEQ multiplex PCR, and the TCRdb table lists in-frame clones only, not all of them. D and trimming were read from the DNA, whereas the V and J calls and clone size are those reported in that table. This sample has roughly 34,000 clones; 90% occur once, and the top ten carry roughly a fifth. The sample comes from a study of blood T cell repertoires in COVID-19. Overall study context: Samples taken during acute and convalescent COVID-19 were collected in the United States, Italy and Spain. From T cells, B-cell-depleted T cells, or PBMCs came the material, which was cDNA or gDNA.

Germline V gene data show CDR1 as SGHAT and CDR2 as FQNNGV. Trimming removed 3 bases from V and 3 bases from J; junction bases left unmatched: 5. There are 14 residues in the CDR3. The rearrangement links TRBV11-2 to TRBJ2-7, with 7 bases matching TRBD1. The origin of this receptor is a man older than 75 with acute or convalescent COVID-19. The sample was peripheral blood. CDR3 sequence: CASSLAGQVYEQYF. CDR3 sequence (DNA): TGTGCCAGCAGCTTGGCCGGACAGGTCTACGAGCAGTACTTC.